This T cell receptor (beta chain) comes out of a study of T cells after yellow fever vaccination. V lost 0 bases and J 5 bases, leaving 8 bases between the germline ends. Germline V gene lookup returns CDR1 ENHRY and CDR2 SYGVKD. CDR3 length: 14 residues. Study-wide results and limits: CD4 and CD8 compartments shared a small share of clonotypes, likely from convergent recombination. Peaking on day 5 versus 15, the secondary response was faster but weaker.

Universal primer sites and UMIs were introduced during 5'RACE template-switching synthesis of TCR cDNA. MiXCR was run by TCRdb on the 5' RACE reads, yielding one entry per CDR3 protein. The table records hundreds of thousands of distinct CDR3 sequences, 9.5% to 15% of them present only once. This clonotype occurred a few times. Its antigen remains unknown. This chain joins TRBV10-3 and TRBJ2-4; no firm D call. This receptor was identified in a man between 18 and 29 years old who received the YFV17D yellow fever vaccine. This specimen was CD4+ T cells sorted from PBMCs, taken 15 days after the yellow fever booster vaccination. Here the CDR3 reads CAISESNGQNIQYF. CDR3 sequence (DNA): TGTGCCATCAGTGAGTCTAACGGGCAAAACATTCAGTACTTC.